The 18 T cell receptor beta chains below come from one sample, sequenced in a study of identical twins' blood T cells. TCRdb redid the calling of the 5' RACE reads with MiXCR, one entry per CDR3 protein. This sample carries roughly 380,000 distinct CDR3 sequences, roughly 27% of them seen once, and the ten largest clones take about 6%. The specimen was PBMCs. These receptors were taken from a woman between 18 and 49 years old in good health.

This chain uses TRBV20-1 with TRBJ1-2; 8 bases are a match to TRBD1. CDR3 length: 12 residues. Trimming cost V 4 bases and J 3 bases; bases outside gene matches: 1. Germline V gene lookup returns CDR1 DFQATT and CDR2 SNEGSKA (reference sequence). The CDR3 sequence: CSAKQGDYGYTF. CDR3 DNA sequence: TGCAGTGCTAAACAGGGGGACTATGGCTACACCTTC.

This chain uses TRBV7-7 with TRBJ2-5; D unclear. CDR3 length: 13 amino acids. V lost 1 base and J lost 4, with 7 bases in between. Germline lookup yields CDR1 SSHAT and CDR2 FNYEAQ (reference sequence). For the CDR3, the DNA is TGTGCCAGCAGCTTAGATATTGGAGAGACCCAGTACTTC. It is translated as CASSLDIGETQYF.

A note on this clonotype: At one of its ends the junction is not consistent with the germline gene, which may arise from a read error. CDR3 residues: CASSLGTDPYEQCF. CDR3 nucleotide sequence: TGCGCCAGCAGCTTGGGGACAGACCCCTACGAGCAGTGCTTC. The J gene is TRBJ2-7, the V gene TRBV5-1; D is perhaps TRBD1 (6 bases). CDR1 SGHRS and CDR2 YFSETQ come from the germline V gene. There are 14 residues in the CDR3.

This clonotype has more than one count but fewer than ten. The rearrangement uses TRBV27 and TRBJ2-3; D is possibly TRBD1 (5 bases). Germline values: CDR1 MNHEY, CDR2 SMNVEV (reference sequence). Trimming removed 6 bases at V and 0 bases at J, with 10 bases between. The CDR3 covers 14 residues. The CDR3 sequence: CASRKGASTDTQYF. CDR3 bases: TGTGCCAGCAGGAAAGGGGCTAGCACAGATACGCAGTATTTT.

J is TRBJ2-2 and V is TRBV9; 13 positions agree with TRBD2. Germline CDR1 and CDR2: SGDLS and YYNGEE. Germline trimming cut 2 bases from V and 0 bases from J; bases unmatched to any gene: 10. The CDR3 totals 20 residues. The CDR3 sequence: CASSVRTSGGLQPNTGELFF. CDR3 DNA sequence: TGTGCCAGCAGCGTTAGGACTAGCGGGGGCCTACAACCGAACACCGGGGAGCTGTTTTTT.

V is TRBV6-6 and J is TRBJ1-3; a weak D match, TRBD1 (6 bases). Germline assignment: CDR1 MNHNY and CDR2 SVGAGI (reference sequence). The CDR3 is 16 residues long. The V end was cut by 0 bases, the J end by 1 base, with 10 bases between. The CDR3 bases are TGTGCCAGCAGTTACTCTTACAGGGAATCTGGAAACACCATATATTTT. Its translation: CASSYSYRESGNTIYF.

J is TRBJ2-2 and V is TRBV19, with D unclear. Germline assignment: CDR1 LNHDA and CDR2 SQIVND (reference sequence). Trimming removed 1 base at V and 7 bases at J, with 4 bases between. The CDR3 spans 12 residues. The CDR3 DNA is TGTGCCAGTAGTATAGTTGTCGGGGAGCTGTTTTTT. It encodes CASSIVVGELFF.

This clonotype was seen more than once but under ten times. CDR3 in DNA: TGCAGTGCCCCGGGGGCAGGTGAAGCTTTCTTT. Protein: CSAPGAGEAFF. This chain joins TRBV20-1 and TRBJ1-1, with D maybe TRBD1 (6 bases). V was cut by 6 bases and J by 7 bases, with 12 bases left in between. The CDR3 loop spans 11 amino acids. Germline CDR1 is DFQATT and CDR2 is SNEGSKA (reference sequence).

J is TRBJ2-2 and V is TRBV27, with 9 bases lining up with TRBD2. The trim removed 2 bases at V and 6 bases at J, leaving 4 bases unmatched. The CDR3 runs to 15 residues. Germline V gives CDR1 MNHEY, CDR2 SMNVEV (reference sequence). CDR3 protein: CASSLGAGGAGELFF. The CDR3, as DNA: TGTGCCAGCAGTTTAGGAGCGGGAGGAGCCGGGGAGCTGTTTTTT.

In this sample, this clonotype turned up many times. CDR3 amino acids: CASSHERYEQYF. The CDR3 nucleotides read TGTGCCAGCAGCCATGAGCGTTACGAGCAGTACTTC. The gene calls are TRBV6-6 and TRBJ2-7; no reliable D call. The CDR3 is 12 residues long. V lost 6 bases and J lost 4, with 10 bases in between. Germline V lookup: CDR1 MNHNY, CDR2 SVGAGI (reference sequence).

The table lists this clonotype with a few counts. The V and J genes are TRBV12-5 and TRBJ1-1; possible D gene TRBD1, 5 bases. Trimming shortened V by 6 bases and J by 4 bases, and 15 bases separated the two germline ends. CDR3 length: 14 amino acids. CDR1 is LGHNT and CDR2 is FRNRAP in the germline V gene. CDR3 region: CASGTDKRGTEAFF. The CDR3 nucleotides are TGTGCTAGTGGGACAGACAAACGGGGCACTGAAGCTTTCTTT. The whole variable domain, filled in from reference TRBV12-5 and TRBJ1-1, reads DARVTQTPRHKVTEMGQEVTMRCQPILGHNTVFWYRQTMMQGLELLAYFRNRAPLDDSGMPKDRFSAEMPDATLATLKIQPSEPRDSAVYFCASGTDKRGTEAFFGQGTRLTVV.

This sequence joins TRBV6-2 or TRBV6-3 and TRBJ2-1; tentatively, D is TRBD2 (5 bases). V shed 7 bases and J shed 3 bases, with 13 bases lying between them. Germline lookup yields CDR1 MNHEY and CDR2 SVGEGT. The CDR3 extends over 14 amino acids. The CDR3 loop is CASTLGAGYNEQFF. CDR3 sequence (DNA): TGTGCCAGCACCCTTGGCGCGGGCTACAATGAGCAGTTCTTC.

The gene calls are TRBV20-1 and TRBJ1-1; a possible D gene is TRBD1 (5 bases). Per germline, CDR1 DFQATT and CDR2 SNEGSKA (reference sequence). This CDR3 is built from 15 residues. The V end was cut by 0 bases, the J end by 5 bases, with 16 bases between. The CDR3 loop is CSARELRGGGTEAFF. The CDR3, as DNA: TGCAGTGCTAGAGAGCTAAGGGGCGGGGGGACTGAAGCTTTCTTT.

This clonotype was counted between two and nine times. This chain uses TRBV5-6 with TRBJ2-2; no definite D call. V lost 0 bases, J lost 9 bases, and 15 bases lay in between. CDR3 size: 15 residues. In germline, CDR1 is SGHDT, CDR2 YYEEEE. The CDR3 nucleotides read TGTGCCAGCAGCTTGGTACAGTATGGGGAAAGGGAGCTGTTTTTT. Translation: CASSLVQYGERELFF.

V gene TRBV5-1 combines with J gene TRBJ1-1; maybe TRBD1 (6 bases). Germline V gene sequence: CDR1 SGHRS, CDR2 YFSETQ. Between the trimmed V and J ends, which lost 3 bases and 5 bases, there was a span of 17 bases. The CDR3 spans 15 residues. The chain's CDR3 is CASSYQQGIGTEAFF. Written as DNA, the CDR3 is TGCGCCAGCAGCTACCAACAGGGTATAGGGACTGAAGCTTTCTTT. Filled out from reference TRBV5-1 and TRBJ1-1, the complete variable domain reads KAGVTQTPRYLIKTRGQQVTLSCSPISGHRSVSWYQQTPGQGLQFLFEYFSETQRNKGNFPGRFSGRQFSNSRSEMNVSTLELGDSALYLCASSYQQGIGTEAFFGQGTRLTVV.

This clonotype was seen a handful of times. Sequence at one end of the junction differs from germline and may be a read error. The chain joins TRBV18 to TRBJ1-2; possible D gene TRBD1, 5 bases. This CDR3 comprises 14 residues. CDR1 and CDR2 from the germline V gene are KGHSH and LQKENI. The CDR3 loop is CASSPPGRDYGYTF. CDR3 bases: TGTGCCAGCTCTCCACCAGGGAGGGACTATGGCTACACCTTC.

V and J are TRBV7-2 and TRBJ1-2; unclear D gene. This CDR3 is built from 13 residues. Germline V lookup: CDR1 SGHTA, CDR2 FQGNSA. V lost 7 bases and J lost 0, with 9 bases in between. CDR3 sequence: CASTVRSNYGYTF. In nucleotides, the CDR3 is TGTGCCAGCACGGTCAGATCTAACTATGGCTACACCTTC.

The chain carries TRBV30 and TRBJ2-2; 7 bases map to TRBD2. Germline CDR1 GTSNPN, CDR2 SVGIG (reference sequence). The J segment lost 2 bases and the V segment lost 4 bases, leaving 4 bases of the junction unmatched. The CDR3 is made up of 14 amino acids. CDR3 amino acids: CAWNKRDNTGELFF. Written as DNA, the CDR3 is TGTGCCTGGAACAAGCGGGATAACACCGGGGAGCTGTTTTTT.